This paragraph reports one TCR beta chain. The antigen it recognizes is unknown. Per-base quality was not reported, and no clone a single base away is much larger than it. There are 14 amino acids in the CDR3, from cysteine to phenylalanine inclusive. Of all the DNA, just the CDR3 is kept, 42 bases in frame from base 1. The germline V gene gives CDR1 as SGHVS and CDR2 as FNYEAQ. Unmatched junction bases come to 0, with V trimmed by 1 base and J by 5 bases. The record originates from a study of cytomegalovirus exposure and HLA in healthy donors (dated by TCRdb to between 2016 and 2019). Background for the entire study: According to an earlier analysis of 587 of the donors, about 190 million T cells yielded 100 million or so unique TCR beta sequences and less than 300 Gb of sequence data. An early release covering over 500 HLA-typed donors comprised about 310 gigabases of sequencing data and roughly 85 million unique TCR sequences. The genetic ancestry cluster associated with self-reported Caucasian donors included roughly 84% of the roughly 400 genotyped donors. The study aimed to test whether cataloging public T cell receptors could reveal signatures of past pathogen exposure. Using immunosequencing, the study profiled T cell repertoires from 666 subjects and related those repertoires to cytomegalovirus serostatus. In addition to the first cohort of around 670 subjects, a separate validation cohort of 120 different subjects was used. High-throughput TCR immunosequencing, statistical association of individual TCRs with disease status, and machine learning were combined to predict cytomegalovirus infection status. A later analysis re-examined previously published TCR beta repertoires from more than 600 donors and added high-resolution HLA genotyping to investigate patterns of TCR occurrence. Rather than drawing on any new phenotypic data, the later analysis identified candidate immune exposures from TCR beta sequences and the way those sequences occurred across donors. In an earlier analysis of several hundred of the donors, high-throughput TCR beta sequencing was used to judge whether each TCR beta V gene segment behaved as functional or pseudogenic. Alongside the repertoire data, information on donor age, sex, ethnicity and CMV serostatus was compiled. A later genetic analysis used genome-wide SNP genotypes for about three fifths of the roughly 700 donors, treating that subset as a discovery cohort. Every discovery cohort repertoire had been produced on one sequencing platform. Both class I and class II loci were covered by HLA typing, at four-digit resolution. The number of typed donors differed by locus: about 629-640 for A, B, C, DRB1 and DQB1; approximately 540 for DQA1; around 610 for DPA1; and roughly 490 for DPB1. Because of strong linkage in the cohort, roughly five DR-DQ haplotypes were treated as single units for association and clustering. On average, about 200,000 unique TCR beta nucleotide sequences were sequenced per donor among a few hundred genotyped donors of the cohort, with roughly 20% of those sequences being non-productive. General findings and caveats noted by the study authors: In a later analysis, HLA-associated TCR beta chains were found to be more clonally expanded and to have lower generation probabilities than equally common non-associated chains. In the study, 150 to 200 TCR beta chains were listed as associated with cytomegalovirus. Because the 87-base-pair reads could not distinguish some IMGT-functional V segments, including TRBV6-2 and TRBV6-3, those segments were excluded. A later analysis associated about 18,000 TCR beta sequences with specific HLA alleles at a false discovery rate of 0.05. In a later analysis, most CMV-associated TCR beta chains were found to appear HLA-restricted, with HLA associations seemingly driven largely by CMV exposure. While some public TCRs were present in many individuals, most TCR sequences turned up only very rarely across donors. The presence/absence analyses assumed that sequencing depth was roughly uniform across donors, and that assumption may not be true. A later analysis found that TCR association rates varied across HLA loci, with DRB1 alleles showing the most associated TCRs and HLA-C alleles the fewest. Linkage disequilibrium might explain the correlated functional status among segregating V segments, but an unknown experimental factor could not be ruled out. A cluster of highly shared sequence variants was judged likely to represent a technical artifact of the sequencing pipeline. Compared with the roughly 670-donor mean, donors in an Asian-associated ancestry cluster had fewer N-insertions in productive TCRs, according to a later genetic analysis. When HLA alleles, especially DR and DQ, strongly co-occurred, attributing TCR associations to individual alleles was difficult. Because HLA typing was unavailable for some donors at each locus, only the typed subset was used in association tests. In vitro tests confirmed that three of the cytomegalovirus-associated TCR beta chains recognize cytomegalovirus antigens. The cohort was sequenced for TCR beta chains only, and without alpha or paired-chain data the features that could be detected were limited. In a later analysis, several top co-occurrence clusters were reported to appear linked to parvovirus B19, influenza, CMV and Epstein-Barr virus. The only immune exposure information available for the cohort was CMV serostatus. The authors suggested that the approach could potentially be extended to other disease states and immunological phenotypes. Over 15 rarely observed V segments, including chromosome 9 orphons, were excluded from the earlier analysis of a few hundred of the donors because counts were too low. A further reported finding was that TCR beta sequences accurately predicted the HLA-A and HLA-B alleles for most subjects in the first cohort. In an earlier analysis of some 540 of the donors, most TCR beta V segments appeared in productive rearrangements about 87% or about 30% of the time, broadly matching IMGT annotations. In a later genetic analysis, a missense DCLRE1C variant was associated with V-gene and J-gene trimming of TCR beta chains, and the association was replicated in an independent cohort. The classifier was reported to diagnose cytomegalovirus status with high specificity and sensitivity in both the original cohort and the validation cohort.

The cohort consisted of hundreds of healthy bone marrow donors. All cohort members were sampled while nominally healthy, although unrecorded immune exposures were likely present. The donor was CMV seronegative and was included in the group of a few hundred seronegative cohort members. A peripheral blood sample was collected from each donor, and TCR beta sequencing was performed on peripheral blood mononuclear cells. The Qiagen DNeasy Blood Extraction Kit was used to extract genomic DNA from the blood cell samples. The library was generated by the immunoSEQ multiplex PCR assay. For the multiplex PCR, a mixture combining 60 forward primers for TCR Vbeta segments and 13 reverse primers for TCR Jbeta segments was used. The CDR3 region of rearranged TCR beta genes was amplified from genomic DNA by a multiplex PCR assay. On the Illumina HiSeq System, the amplified TCR beta libraries were sequenced as 87-base-pair reads. Per the original workflow: A later analysis counted about 76 million unique TCR beta chains across the roughly 700 repertoires, and around 12 million of these chains were shared by at least two donors. Raw reads were error-corrected and collapsed into unique sequences with a nearest-neighbor algorithm that merged closely related sequences to remove PCR and sequencing errors. CDR3 sequences were aligned to IMGT reference sequences to assign V, D and J gene segments. For a sequence to be retained, a match of at least six nucleotides to both a V gene segment and a J gene segment was required. Rearrangements were classified as productive when the CDR3 lacked stop codons and remained in frame with V and J, and all other rearrangements were classified as non-productive. Following IMGT convention, CDR3 was defined as the stretch from the second conserved V-encoded cysteine to the conserved J-encoded phenylalanine. The earlier analysis of 500 to 650 of the donors excluded any sequence lacking an unambiguous match to a single V gene segment. An earlier analysis of 500 to 600 of the donors classified V segments as functional when productive rearrangements were above 56.7% and as segregating when the standard deviation between donors was above 5%. A statistical classification framework was developed to diagnose cytomegalovirus status using the catalog of TCR beta chain sequences. In a later analysis, V and J genes were assigned by comparing TCR nucleotide sequences against IMGT/GENE-DB human TR gene sequences. In a later analysis, CDR3 sequences and most-parsimonious VDJ recombination scenarios were assigned using the TCRdist pipeline. In a later analysis, every TCR beta chain was defined by the combination of its CDR3 amino acid sequence and its V-gene family, and reads without a unique V-gene family were dropped. As a way to deal with suspected cross-contamination and a sequencing artifact, a later analysis dropped roughly 600 nucleotide sequences that were highly shared and had low generation probability. In a later analysis, a clonal expansion index for each public chain was calculated from normalized within-repertoire ranks of inferred template counts. Generation probabilities in a later analysis came from a VDJ recombination model fitted to out-of-frame rearrangements, and those results were checked against IGoR. In a later analysis, hypergeometric tests were used to score TCR-TCR, TCR-HLA and TCR-CMV co-occurrence, with a repertoire-size bias correction applied to TCR pairs. To estimate false discovery rates, a later analysis permuted the HLA or CMV assignments 20 times. In a later analysis, co-occurring TCRs were grouped with DBSCAN, and TCRdist sequence similarity was added when clustering was performed within HLA-allele-positive subsets. Repertoires with fewer than 30,000 or more than 120,000 public chains were left out of co-occurrence clustering, as were four to six repertoires with anomalous nucleotide sharing. The table comes from immuneACCESS by way of TCRdb, which keeps in-frame sequences with V and J called. Part of the clones is missing from these tables; in studies checked, under half for an unresolved V gene and the rest for unknown reasons. Clone size and V and J calls were adopted from that table, with D and trimming inferred from the DNA. The sample records 150,000 to 200,000 clones, 84% of which are singletons. More than 0.85% of the sample goes to the ten largest clones.

The specimen was PBMCs. The rearrangement combines TRBV7-6 with TRBJ1-4; 8 bases in between match TRBD1. The sequence came from a man aged 25 to 45 in good health and CMV-seronegative. The DNA sequence follows: TGTGCCAGCAGCTTAGGGACAGGGAATGAAAAACTGTTTTTT. It translates as CASSLGTGNEKLFF.